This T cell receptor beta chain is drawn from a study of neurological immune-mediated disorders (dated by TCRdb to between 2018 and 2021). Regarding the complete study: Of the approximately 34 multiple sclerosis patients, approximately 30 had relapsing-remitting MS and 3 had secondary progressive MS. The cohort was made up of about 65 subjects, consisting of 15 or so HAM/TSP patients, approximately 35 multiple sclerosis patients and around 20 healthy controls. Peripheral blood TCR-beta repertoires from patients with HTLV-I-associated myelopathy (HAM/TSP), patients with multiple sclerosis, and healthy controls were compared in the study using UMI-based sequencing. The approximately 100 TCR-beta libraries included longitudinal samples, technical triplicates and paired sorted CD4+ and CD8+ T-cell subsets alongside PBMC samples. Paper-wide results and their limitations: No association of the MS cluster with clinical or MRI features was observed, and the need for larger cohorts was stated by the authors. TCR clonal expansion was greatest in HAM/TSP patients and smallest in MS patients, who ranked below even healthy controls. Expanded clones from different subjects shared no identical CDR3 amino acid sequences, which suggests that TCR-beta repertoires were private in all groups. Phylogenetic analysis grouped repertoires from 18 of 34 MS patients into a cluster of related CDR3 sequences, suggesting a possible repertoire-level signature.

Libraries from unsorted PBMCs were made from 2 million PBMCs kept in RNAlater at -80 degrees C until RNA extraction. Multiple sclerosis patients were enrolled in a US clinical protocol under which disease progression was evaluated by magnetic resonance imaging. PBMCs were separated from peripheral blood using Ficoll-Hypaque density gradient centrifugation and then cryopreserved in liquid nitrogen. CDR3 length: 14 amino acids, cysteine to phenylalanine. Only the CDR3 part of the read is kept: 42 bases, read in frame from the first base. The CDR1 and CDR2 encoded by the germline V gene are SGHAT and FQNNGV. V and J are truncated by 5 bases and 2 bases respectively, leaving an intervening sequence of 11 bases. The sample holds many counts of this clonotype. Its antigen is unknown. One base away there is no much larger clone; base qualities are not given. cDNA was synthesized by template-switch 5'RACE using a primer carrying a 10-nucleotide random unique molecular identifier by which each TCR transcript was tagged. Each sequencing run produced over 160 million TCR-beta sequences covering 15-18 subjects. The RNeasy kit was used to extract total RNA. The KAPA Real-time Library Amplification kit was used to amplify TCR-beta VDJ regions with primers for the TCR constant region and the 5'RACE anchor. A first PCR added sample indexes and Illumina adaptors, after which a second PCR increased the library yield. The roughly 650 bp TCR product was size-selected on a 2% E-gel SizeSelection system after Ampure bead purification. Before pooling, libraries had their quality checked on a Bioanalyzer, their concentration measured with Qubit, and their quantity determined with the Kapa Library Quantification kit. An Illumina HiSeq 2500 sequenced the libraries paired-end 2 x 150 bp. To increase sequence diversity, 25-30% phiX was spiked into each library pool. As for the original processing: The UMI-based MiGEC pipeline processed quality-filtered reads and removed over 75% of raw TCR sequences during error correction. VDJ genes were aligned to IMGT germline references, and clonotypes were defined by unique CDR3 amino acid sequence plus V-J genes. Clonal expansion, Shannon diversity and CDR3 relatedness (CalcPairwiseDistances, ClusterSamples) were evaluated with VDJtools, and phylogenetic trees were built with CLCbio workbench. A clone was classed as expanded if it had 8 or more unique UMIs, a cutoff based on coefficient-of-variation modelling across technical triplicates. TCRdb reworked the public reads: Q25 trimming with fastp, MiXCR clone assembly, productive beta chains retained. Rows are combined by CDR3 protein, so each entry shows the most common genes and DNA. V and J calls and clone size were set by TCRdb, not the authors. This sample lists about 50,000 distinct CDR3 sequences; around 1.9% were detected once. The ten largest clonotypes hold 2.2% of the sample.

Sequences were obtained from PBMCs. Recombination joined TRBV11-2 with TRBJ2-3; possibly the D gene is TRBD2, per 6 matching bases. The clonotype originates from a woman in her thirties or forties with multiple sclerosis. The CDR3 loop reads CASSARDSTDTQYF. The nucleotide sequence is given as TGTGCCAGCAGCGCCCGGGACTCCACAGATACGCAGTATTTT.